The rows below give T cell receptor beta chains drawn from one sample of a study of T cell responses to AZD1222 COVID-19 vaccine. The method was immunoSEQ multiplex PCR; TCRdb's version includes in-frame clones alone and lacks a portion of them. The sample includes some 140,000 clones, 80% to 95% seen only once; the top ten take approximately 2.8%. This material consisted of peripheral blood, taken on day 0 of AZD1222 vaccination. The receptors stem from an adult in good health. Each CDR3 is given with its conserved first and last residue. The order of the fields is D gene, clone size, J gene, V gene, CDR3 length, CDR3 protein, CDR3 DNA. A D gene is named only where the DNA matches it firmly. Part of the rows lack a size; the others show once, few, many or a class for expanded clones.

d_call: TRBD1; clone_size: .; j_call: TRBJ1-3; v_call: TRBV6-1; cdr3_length: 18; cdr3_aa: CASSVRDRVSGPGNTIYF; cdr3_nt: TGTGCCAGCAGTGTCCGGGACAGGGTCTCTGGTCCTGGAAACACCATATATTTT
d_call: .; clone_size: .; j_call: TRBJ1-6; v_call: TRBV4-3; cdr3_length: 15; cdr3_aa: CASSQDGGGQSPLHF; cdr3_nt: TGCGCCAGCAGCCAAGACGGCGGTGGGCAGTCACCCCTCCACTTT
d_call: .; clone_size: .; j_call: TRBJ1-3; v_call: TRBV5-4; cdr3_length: 15; cdr3_aa: CASSGSAYSGNTIYF; cdr3_nt: TGTGCCAGCAGCGGGTCGGCGTACTCTGGAAACACCATATATTTT
d_call: TRBD1; clone_size: .; j_call: TRBJ1-2; v_call: TRBV7-3; cdr3_length: 16; cdr3_aa: CASSLRGGQDNYGYTF; cdr3_nt: TGTGCCAGCAGCTTAAGGGGGGGACAGGATAACTATGGCTACACCTTC
d_call: .; clone_size: .; j_call: TRBJ1-1; v_call: TRBV27; cdr3_length: 15; cdr3_aa: CASSFDIRRSTEAFF; cdr3_nt: TGTGCCAGCAGTTTTGATATCAGGAGGAGCACTGAAGCTTTCTTT
d_call: .; clone_size: .; j_call: TRBJ2-3; v_call: TRBV11-3; cdr3_length: 12; cdr3_aa: CASSLISDTQYF; cdr3_nt: TGTGCCAGCAGCTTAATAAGTGATACGCAGTATTTT
d_call: TRBD2; clone_size: .; j_call: TRBJ2-3; v_call: TRBV10-3; cdr3_length: 16; cdr3_aa: CAISRTGAGARDTQYF; cdr3_nt: TGTGCCATCAGTCGGACTGGAGCGGGAGCGAGGGATACGCAGTATTTT
d_call: .; clone_size: .; j_call: TRBJ2-7; v_call: TRBV5-1; cdr3_length: 13; cdr3_aa: CASSLSQDYEQYF; cdr3_nt: TGCGCCAGCAGCTTGTCACAGGACTACGAGCAGTACTTC
d_call: .; clone_size: .; j_call: TRBJ1-5; v_call: TRBV6-5; cdr3_length: 14; cdr3_aa: CASTPTGGRQPQHF; cdr3_nt: TGTGCCAGCACCCCGACAGGCGGCAGGCAGCCCCAGCATTTT
d_call: .; clone_size: .; j_call: TRBJ1-1; v_call: TRBV5-1; cdr3_length: 14; cdr3_aa: CASSFIAEATEAFF; cdr3_nt: TGCGCCAGCAGCTTTATCGCTGAGGCCACTGAAGCTTTCTTT
d_call: .; clone_size: once; j_call: TRBJ1-5; v_call: TRBV9; cdr3_length: 14; cdr3_aa: CASSPRTVGEPQHF; cdr3_nt: TGTGCCAGCAGCCCCCGGACAGTGGGAGAGCCCCAGCATTTT
d_call: .; clone_size: .; j_call: TRBJ1-5; v_call: TRBV27; cdr3_length: 13; cdr3_aa: CASRSEANQPQHF; cdr3_nt: TGTGCCAGCAGGAGTGAGGCCAATCAGCCCCAGCATTTT
d_call: .; clone_size: .; j_call: TRBJ2-7; v_call: TRBV7-9; cdr3_length: 13; cdr3_aa: CASSFAGSYEQYF; cdr3_nt: TGTGCCAGCAGCTTCGCCGGCTCCTACGAGCAGTACTTC
d_call: .; clone_size: once; j_call: TRBJ2-1; v_call: TRBV6-5; cdr3_length: 13; cdr3_aa: CASSSAAYNEQFF; cdr3_nt: TGTGCCAGCAGTTCGGCGGCCTACAATGAGCAGTTCTTC
d_call: .; clone_size: .; j_call: TRBJ1-5; v_call: TRBV6-5; cdr3_length: 13; cdr3_aa: CASSHRGNQPQHF; cdr3_nt: TGTGCCAGCAGCCACCGCGGAAATCAGCCCCAGCATTTT
d_call: .; clone_size: .; j_call: TRBJ1-1; v_call: TRBV10-2; cdr3_length: 10; cdr3_aa: CASFGGAAFF; cdr3_nt: TGCGCCAGTTTTGGGGGGGCAGCTTTCTTT
d_call: TRBD1; clone_size: few; j_call: TRBJ1-6; v_call: TRBV2; cdr3_length: 13; cdr3_aa: CASSEGQGAPLHF; cdr3_nt: TGTGCCAGCAGTGAAGGACAGGGTGCACCCCTCCACTTT
d_call: TRBD1; clone_size: .; j_call: TRBJ1-2; v_call: TRBV19; cdr3_length: 15; cdr3_aa: CASSLTGAANYGYTF; cdr3_nt: TGTGCCAGTAGCCTGACAGGGGCGGCCAACTATGGCTACACCTTC
d_call: .; clone_size: .; j_call: TRBJ1-2; v_call: TRBV7-2; cdr3_length: 13; cdr3_aa: CASSLGVNYGYTF; cdr3_nt: TGTGCCAGCAGCTTAGGGGTTAACTATGGCTACACCTTC
d_call: .; clone_size: few; j_call: TRBJ1-2; v_call: TRBV20-1; cdr3_length: 11; cdr3_aa: CSARDVYGYTF; cdr3_nt: TGCAGTGCTAGAGATGTGTATGGCTACACCTTC
d_call: .; clone_size: .; j_call: TRBJ2-7; v_call: TRBV2; cdr3_length: 14; cdr3_aa: CASRGKTVSYEQYF; cdr3_nt: TGTGCCAGCAGGGGTAAGACTGTCTCCTACGAGCAGTACTTC
d_call: .; clone_size: .; j_call: TRBJ1-2; v_call: TRBV28; cdr3_length: 13; cdr3_aa: CASSLTGEGRYTF; cdr3_nt: TGTGCCAGCAGCTTGACAGGAGAGGGACGCTACACCTTC
d_call: .; clone_size: .; j_call: TRBJ2-1; v_call: TRBV4-2; cdr3_length: 15; cdr3_aa: CASSQDPNSSDEQFF; cdr3_nt: TGTGCCAGCAGCCAAGATCCCAACTCTAGTGATGAGCAGTTCTTC
d_call: .; clone_size: .; j_call: TRBJ1-4; v_call: TRBV9; cdr3_length: 15; cdr3_aa: CASSVAGALREKLFF; cdr3_nt: TGTGCCAGCAGCGTAGCAGGGGCCCTCCGGGAAAAACTGTTTTTT
d_call: .; clone_size: .; j_call: TRBJ1-1; v_call: TRBV7-8; cdr3_length: 13; cdr3_aa: CASKRGANTEAFF; cdr3_nt: TGTGCCAGCAAGCGGGGGGCGAACACTGAAGCTTTCTTT
d_call: TRBD2; clone_size: .; j_call: TRBJ2-7; v_call: TRBV28; cdr3_length: 14; cdr3_aa: CASSLAGGEYEQYF; cdr3_nt: TGTGCCAGCAGTTTAGCGGGAGGGGAGTACGAGCAGTACTTC